This T cell receptor (beta chain) was found in a study of cytomegalovirus exposure and HLA in healthy donors. A few counts support this clone. A multiplex PCR was run with 60 Vbeta primers and 13 Jbeta primers. Sequenced by immunoSEQ multiplex PCR; TCRdb stores in-frame clones only, minus some. The repertoire consists of around 58,000 clones, with 55% to 75% occurring once and the leading ten covering about 35%. The CDR3 contains 14 residues. The V gene lost 6 bases and the J gene lost 0 bases, with 13 bases spanning the gap. Germline V gives CDR1 SGHRS, CDR2 YFSETQ. The chain recombines TRBV5-1 with TRBJ2-7; D not certain. This receptor was obtained from a middle-aged man in good health and CMV-seropositive. Sequenced material: PBMCs. The CDR3 sequence is CASTVQPSSYEQYF. Here the CDR3 DNA reads TGCGCCAGCACTGTTCAACCTAGCTCCTACGAGCAGTACTTC.